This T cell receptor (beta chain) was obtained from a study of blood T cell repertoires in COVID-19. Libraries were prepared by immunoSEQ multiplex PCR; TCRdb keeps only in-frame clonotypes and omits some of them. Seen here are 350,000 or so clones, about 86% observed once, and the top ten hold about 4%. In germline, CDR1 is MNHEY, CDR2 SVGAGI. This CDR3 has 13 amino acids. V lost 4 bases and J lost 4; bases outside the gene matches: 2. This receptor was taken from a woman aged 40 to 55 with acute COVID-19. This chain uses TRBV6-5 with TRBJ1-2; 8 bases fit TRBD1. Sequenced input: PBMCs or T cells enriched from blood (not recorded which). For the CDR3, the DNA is TGTGCCAGCAGTTTGACAGGGGCCTATGGCTACACCTTC. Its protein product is CASSLTGAYGYTF.